This T cell receptor beta chain was recovered during a study of patients and donors after allogeneic stem cell transplantation. TCRdb ran MiXCR on the RT-PCR reads and lists one entry per CDR3 protein. The table lists about 400,000 distinct CDR3 sequences, around 15% of them singletons. V gave up 5 bases and J gave up 7 bases, with 15 bases separating them. This CDR3 has 14 residues. Germline V lookup: CDR1 SGHTA, CDR2 FQGNSA. The chain links TRBV7-2 to TRBJ1-5, with no clear D. The TCR comes from a human donor who was either an allogeneic HSCT recipient or a stem cell or donor lymphocyte infusion donor (not recorded which). It is not recorded whose cells these are; they may come from a transplant donor. Sequencing used blood, either unsorted or a sorted T cell fraction (not recorded which). CDR3 protein: CASSNDPTGQPQHF. DNA for the CDR3: TGTGCCAGCAGCAACGACCCGACGGGGCAGCCCCAGCATTTT.